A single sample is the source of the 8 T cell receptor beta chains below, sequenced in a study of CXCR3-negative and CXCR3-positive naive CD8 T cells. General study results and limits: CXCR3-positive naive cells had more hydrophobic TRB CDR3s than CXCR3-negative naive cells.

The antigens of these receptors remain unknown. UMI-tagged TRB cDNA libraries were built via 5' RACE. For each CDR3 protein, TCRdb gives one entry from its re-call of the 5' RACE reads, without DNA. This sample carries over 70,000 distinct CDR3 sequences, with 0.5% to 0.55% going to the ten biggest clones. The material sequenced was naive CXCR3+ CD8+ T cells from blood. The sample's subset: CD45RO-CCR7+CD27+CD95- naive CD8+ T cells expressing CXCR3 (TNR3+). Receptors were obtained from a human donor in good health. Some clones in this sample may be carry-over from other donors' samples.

CDR3: CASSNRRTTTSYEQYF. The V and J genes are TRBV21-1 and TRBJ2-7; TCRdb selects TRBD2, and the lack of DNA leaves this call unchecked. TRBV21-1 is a pseudogene. CDR3 size: 16 residues.

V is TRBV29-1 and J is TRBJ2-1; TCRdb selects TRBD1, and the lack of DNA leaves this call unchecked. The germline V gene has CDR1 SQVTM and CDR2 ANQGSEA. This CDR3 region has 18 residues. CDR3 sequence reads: CSVVGQVTGALTYNEQFF.

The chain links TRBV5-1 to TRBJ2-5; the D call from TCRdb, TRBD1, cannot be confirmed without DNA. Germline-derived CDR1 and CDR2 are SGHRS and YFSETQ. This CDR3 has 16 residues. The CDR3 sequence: CASSLTQGVGKETQYF.

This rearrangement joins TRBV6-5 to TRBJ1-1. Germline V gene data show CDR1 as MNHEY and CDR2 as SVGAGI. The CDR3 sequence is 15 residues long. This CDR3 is CASSYSQGPNTEAFF.

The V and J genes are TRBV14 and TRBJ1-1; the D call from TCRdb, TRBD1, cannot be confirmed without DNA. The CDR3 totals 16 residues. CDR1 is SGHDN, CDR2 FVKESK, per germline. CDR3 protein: CASSQVGAGLGTEAFF.

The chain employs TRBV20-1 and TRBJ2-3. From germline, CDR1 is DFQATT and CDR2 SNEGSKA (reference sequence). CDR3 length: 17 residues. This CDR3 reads CSAPALLTEPSTDTQYF.

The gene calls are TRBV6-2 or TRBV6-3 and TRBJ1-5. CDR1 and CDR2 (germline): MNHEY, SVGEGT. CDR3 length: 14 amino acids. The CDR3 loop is CASSYDQIYQPQHF.

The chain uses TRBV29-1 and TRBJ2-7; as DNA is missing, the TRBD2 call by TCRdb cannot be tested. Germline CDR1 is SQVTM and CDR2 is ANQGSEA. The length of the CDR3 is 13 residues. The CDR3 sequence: CSVETTGSYEQYF.